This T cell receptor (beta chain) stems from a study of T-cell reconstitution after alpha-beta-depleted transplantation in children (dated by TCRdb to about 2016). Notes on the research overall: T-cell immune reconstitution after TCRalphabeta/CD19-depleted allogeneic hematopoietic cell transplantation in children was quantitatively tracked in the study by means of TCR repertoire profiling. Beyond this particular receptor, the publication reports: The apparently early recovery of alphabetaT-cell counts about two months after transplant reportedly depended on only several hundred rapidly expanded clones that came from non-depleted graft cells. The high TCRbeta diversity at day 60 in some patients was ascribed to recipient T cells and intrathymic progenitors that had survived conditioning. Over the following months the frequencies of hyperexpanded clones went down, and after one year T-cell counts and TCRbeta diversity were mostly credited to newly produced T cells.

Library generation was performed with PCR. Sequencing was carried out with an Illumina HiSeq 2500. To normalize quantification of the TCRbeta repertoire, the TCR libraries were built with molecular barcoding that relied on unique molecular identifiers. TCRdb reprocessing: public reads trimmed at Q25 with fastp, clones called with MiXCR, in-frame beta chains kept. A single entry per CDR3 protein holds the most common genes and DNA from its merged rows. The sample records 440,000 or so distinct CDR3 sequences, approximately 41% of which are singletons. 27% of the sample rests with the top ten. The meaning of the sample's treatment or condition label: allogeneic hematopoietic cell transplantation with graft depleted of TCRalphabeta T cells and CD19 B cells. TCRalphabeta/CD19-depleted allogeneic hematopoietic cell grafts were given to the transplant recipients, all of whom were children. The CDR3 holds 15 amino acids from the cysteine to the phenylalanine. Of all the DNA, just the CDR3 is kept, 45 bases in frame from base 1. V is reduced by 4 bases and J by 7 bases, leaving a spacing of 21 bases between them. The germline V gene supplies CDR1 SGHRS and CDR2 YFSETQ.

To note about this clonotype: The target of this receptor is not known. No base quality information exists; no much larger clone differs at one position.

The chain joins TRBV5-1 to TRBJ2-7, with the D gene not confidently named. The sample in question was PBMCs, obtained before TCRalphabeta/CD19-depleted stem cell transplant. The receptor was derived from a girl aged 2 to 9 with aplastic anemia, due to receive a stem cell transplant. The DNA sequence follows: TGCGCCAGCAGCGATTTACGTCTCGGTTCTGGAGAGCAGTACTTC. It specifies CASSDLRLGSGEQYF.